These 14 T cell receptor beta chains originate from one sample sequenced in a study of blood T cell repertoires in COVID-19. Using immunoSEQ multiplex PCR, the repertoire was profiled, and TCRdb retains in-frame clones only, with some absent. The table records under 250,000 clones, around 79% of them present only once. Sequenced material: peripheral blood. The receptors were sampled from a woman aged 35 to 49 with COVID-19, enrolled during active disease.

The chain recombines TRBV6-5 with TRBJ2-7; 9 bases fit TRBD2. CDR1 MNHEY and CDR2 SVGAGI come from the germline V gene. V gave up 7 bases and J gave up 2 bases; unmatched junction bases: 6. There are 14 residues in the CDR3. In nucleotides, the CDR3 is TGTGCCAGCACCCCTAGCGGGGTGCCCTACGAGCAGTACTTC. Its translation is CASTPSGVPYEQYF.

CDR3: CAWKVAGADTQYF. The CDR3, as DNA: TGTGCCTGGAAAGTGGCAGGGGCAGATACGCAGTATTTT. The chain recombines TRBV30 with TRBJ2-3, with D possibly being TRBD1 (6 bases). There are 13 residues in the CDR3. Trimming took off 4 bases at V and 4 bases at J, with 12 bases between the two ends. CDR1 and CDR2 from the germline V gene are GTSNPN and SVGIG (reference sequence).

This chain joins TRBV7-9 and TRBJ2-1; TRBD2 is a possible D gene (5 bases). V lost 3 bases and J 5 bases, leaving 11 bases between the germline ends. Germline CDR1 is SEHNR and CDR2 is FQNEAQ (reference sequence). The length of the CDR3 is 14 residues. The CDR3 bases are TGTGCCAGCAGCTTCCGGGATCCCCACAATGAGCAGTTCTTC. Its protein is CASSFRDPHNEQFF.

The J gene is TRBJ1-2, the V gene TRBV11-2, with 7 bases fitting TRBD1. Looked up from germline, CDR1 is SGHAT and CDR2 is FQNNGV. This CDR3 has 15 amino acids. J gave up 8 bases and V 6 bases, and 15 bases lay outside the gene matches. The CDR3 loop reads CASSLPARGRGGYTF. The CDR3 nucleotides read TGTGCCAGCAGTCTTCCAGCGAGGGGGCGTGGGGGCTACACCTTC.

V usage is TRBV4-2 and J usage is TRBJ1-2; no clear D gene. CDR1 is LGHNA and CDR2 is YNFKEQ in the germline V gene. The CDR3 has 18 amino acids. V was cut by 4 bases and J by 1 base, with 22 bases left in between. CDR3 residues: CASSPDSGVLVGNYGYTF. CDR3 in DNA: TGTGCCAGCAGCCCTGATAGCGGGGTGCTAGTTGGTAACTATGGCTACACCTTC.

The CDR3 region is CASSLGGREEKLFF. Here the CDR3 DNA reads TGTGCCAGCAGCTTAGGGGGAAGGGAGGAAAAACTGTTTTTT. V is TRBV7-9 and J is TRBJ1-4; no definite D call. The CDR3 loop spans 14 amino acids. Trimming pared 1 base from V and 8 bases from J, leaving 11 bases between. Per the germline V gene, CDR1 is SEHNR and CDR2 is FQNEAQ (reference sequence).

The rearrangement uses TRBV27 and TRBJ1-1, with TRBD1 matching 7 bases. Germline V gene lookup returns CDR1 MNHEY and CDR2 SMNVEV (reference sequence). The trim removed 4 bases at V and 8 bases at J, leaving 7 bases unmatched. CDR3 length equals 13 residues. The CDR3 bases are TGTGCCAGCAGTTGGGACAGCTCAACGGAAGCTTTCTTT. The encoded protein is CASSWDSSTEAFF.

V usage is TRBV11-3 and J usage is TRBJ2-1; 9 bases line up with TRBD2. Germline V CDR1 and CDR2: SGHNT, YENEEA. CDR3 length: 15 residues. V shed 1 base, J shed 6 bases, and the junction held 4 bases outside the gene matches. CDR3 region: CASSLASGVSNEQFF. The CDR3 nucleotides are TGTGCCAGCAGCTTAGCTAGCGGGGTAAGCAATGAGCAGTTCTTC.

This clone was counted a single time. V usage is TRBV24-1 and J usage is TRBJ2-3; 8 bases are shared with TRBD2. V was pared by 4 bases and J by 6 bases, with 8 bases of the junction left unmatched. Looked up from germline, CDR1 is KGHDR and CDR2 is SFDVKD. This CDR3 spans 15 amino acids. The CDR3 is CATSDPGGLSDTQYF. CDR3 in DNA: TGTGCCACCAGTGACCCGGGGGGGCTCTCCGATACGCAGTATTTT.

The chain recombines TRBV7-9 with TRBJ1-1, with D hard to call. This CDR3 has 15 amino acids. CDR1 SEHNR and CDR2 FQNEAQ come from the germline V gene (reference sequence). The V end was cut by 2 bases, the J end by 5 bases, with 15 bases between. The CDR3 sequence is CASSLFGGFGTEAFF. The CDR3 DNA reads as TGTGCCAGCAGCTTATTTGGAGGGTTCGGGACTGAAGCTTTCTTT.

This chain links TRBV7-2 with TRBJ2-3; TRBD2 aligns across 14 bases. The CDR3 is 17 amino acids. Per germline, CDR1 SGHTA and CDR2 FQGNSA. The J segment lost 4 bases and the V segment lost 4 bases, leaving 7 bases of the junction unmatched. The CDR3 region is CASSYPGLAGVADTQYF. The CDR3 region has the DNA TGTGCCAGCAGCTATCCGGGACTAGCGGGGGTGGCAGATACGCAGTATTTT.

The chain recombines TRBV5-1 with TRBJ2-7; 8 positions match TRBD1. CDR1 is SGHRS and CDR2 is YFSETQ in the germline V gene. V trimming: 4 bases; J trimming: 5 bases; junction bases outside the gene matches: 5. The CDR3 totals 13 residues. CDR3 sequence: CASSGLQGDEQYF. The DNA for the CDR3 is TGCGCCAGCAGCGGCCTACAGGGGGACGAGCAGTACTTC.

The rearrangement joins TRBV7-8 to TRBJ2-5; D call uncertain. With 5 bases removed from V and 5 bases from J, the gap between germline ends came to 6 bases. The CDR3 length is 11 residues. CDR1 SGHVS and CDR2 FQNEAQ come from the germline V gene. CDR3 sequence reads: CASSREETQYF. The DNA for the CDR3 is TGTGCCAGCAGCCGTGAGGAGACCCAGTACTTC.

About this clone: One junction end does not reproduce the germline sequence, and a read error may be involved. The genes are TRBV5-8 and TRBJ2-2, with 7 bases aligning to TRBD1. The CDR3 runs to 14 residues. Germline V CDR1 and CDR2: SGHTS, YDEGEE. The CDR3 loop reads CANSRQGNTGELFF. The CDR3 nucleotides are TGTGCCAACAGCCGACAGGGGAACACCGGGGAGCTGTTTTTT.